This T cell receptor (beta chain) was captured by sequencing in a study of T cell responses to AZD1222 COVID-19 vaccine. The method was immunoSEQ multiplex PCR; TCRdb's version includes in-frame clones alone and lacks a portion of them. The table includes more than 150,000 clones, over 75% detected once. CDR3 size: 18 residues. The junction had 13 bases not matched to a gene; V was cut back by 0 bases and J by 7 bases. Germline lookup yields CDR1 MGHDK and CDR2 SYGVNS. J is TRBJ2-1 and V is TRBV25-1, with 9 positions matching TRBD2. Sequences were derived from peripheral blood, sampled on day 0 of AZD1222 vaccination. The receptor's source is an adult in good health. The CDR3 bases are TGTGCCAGCAGTGAATATATTAGCGGGAGAGGGATAGTAAATGAGCAGTTCTTC. Translated, it gives CASSEYISGRGIVNEQFF.